This entry lists 12 T cell receptor beta chains sequenced from one sample in a study of technical replicates of blood from several donors. The data were produced by immunoSEQ multiplex PCR, yet TCRdb's version contains in-frame clones alone and is incomplete. Of more than 75,000 clones detected, approximately 95% appear once; the ten largest clones hold approximately 0.37%. The sequenced sample consisted of T cells isolated from PBMCs. The source is a human donor in good health.

The table lists this clone with a few counts. The rearrangement joins TRBV5-4 to TRBJ1-1, with unresolved D. V was shortened by 4 bases and J by 6 bases, with 13 bases between the two germline ends. In germline, CDR1 is SGHNT, CDR2 YYREEE (reference sequence). The CDR3 is 13 amino acids. The CDR3 nucleotides read TGTGCCAGCAGCCCTCCCCCGGGTGCTGAAGCTTTCTTT. Protein: CASSPPPGAEAFF.

The J gene is TRBJ2-7, the V gene TRBV29-1; 8 bases match TRBD2. The CDR3 consists of 13 residues. In germline, CDR1 is SQVTM, CDR2 ANQGSEA. Losses at the gene ends were 4 bases for V and 6 bases for J; bases not matched to a gene: 8. CDR3 nucleotide sequence: TGCAGCGTTGTGCGGGAGGTACCCTCCGAGCAGTACTTC. Its protein product is CSVVREVPSEQYF.

The CDR3 nucleotides read TGTGCCAGCAGCCAAGTAGAGCCTACTAGCACAGATACGCAGTATTTT. Its translation is CASSQVEPTSTDTQYF. This sequence joins TRBV4-2 and TRBJ2-3; D ambiguous. Germline CDR1 is LGHNA and CDR2 is YNFKEQ. The ends were cut back, 1 base at V and 0 bases at J, with 11 bases in the middle. The length of the CDR3 is 16 residues.

CDR3 region: CASRGGLAFEQFF. The CDR3 bases are TGTGCCAGCAGGGGGGGGCTAGCGTTTGAGCAGTTCTTC. This chain connects TRBV27 to TRBJ2-1; possibly TRBD2 for D (7 bases). Per germline, CDR1 MNHEY and CDR2 SMNVEV (reference sequence). V lost 6 bases and J 9 bases, leaving 15 bases between the germline ends. The CDR3 has 13 residues.

The chain links TRBV29-1 to TRBJ2-5; perhaps TRBD2 as D (6 bases). This CDR3 has 12 residues. V gave up 2 bases and J gave up 5 bases, with 9 bases separating them. Germline CDR1 SQVTM, CDR2 ANQGSEA. The CDR3 DNA reads as TGCAGCGTTGAACTAGGGAGGGAGACCCAGTACTTC. Protein product: CSVELGRETQYF. Looking up the rest from reference TRBV29-1 and TRBJ2-5 gives the full variable domain: SAVISQKPSRDICQRGTSLTIQCQVDSQVTMMFWYRQQPGQSLTLIATANQGSEATYESGFVIDKFPISRPNLTFSTLTVSNMSPEDSSIYLCSVELGRETQYFGPGTRLLVL.

This clone was recorded only once. This chain connects TRBV6-1 to TRBJ2-2; perhaps TRBD1 as D (5 bases). V lost 6 bases and J 3 bases, leaving 14 bases between the germline ends. The germline CDR1 and CDR2 sequences are MNHNS and SASEGT. The CDR3 is 15 residues long. CDR3 protein: CASSPPEGDTGELFF. CDR3 sequence (DNA): TGTGCCAGCAGCCCTCCGGAAGGGGACACCGGGGAGCTGTTTTTT.

The V gene is TRBV18, the J gene TRBJ1-2; D gene uncertain. Germline V gives CDR1 KGHSH, CDR2 LQKENI. The CDR3 spans 12 residues. With 6 bases removed from V and 3 bases from J, the gap between germline ends came to 8 bases. The CDR3, as DNA: TGTGCCAGCTCGCCCGAGTACTATGGCTACACCTTC. This codes for CASSPEYYGYTF.

This sequence joins TRBV5-1 and TRBJ2-2; weak D call: TRBD1 (5 bases). V was pared by 0 bases and J by 6 bases, with 18 bases between. From germline, CDR1 is SGHRS and CDR2 YFSETQ. The CDR3 loop spans 17 amino acids. The CDR3 DNA follows: TGCGCCAGCAGCTTGGTTGGTGTTGTTTCAGGGTCCGGGGAGCTGTTTTTT. Encoded protein: CASSLVGVVSGSGELFF.

In its sample, this clone was seen once. The V and J genes are TRBV28 and TRBJ2-3; 11 nucleotides align to TRBD2. The V segment lost 5 bases and the J segment 2 bases; nucleotides outside the gene matches: 12. The CDR3 is made up of 18 amino acids. From germline, CDR1 is MDHEN and CDR2 SYDVKM. The DNA of the CDR3 is TGTGCCAGCAGTCTCCCGACTAGCGGGACCGGGGCCACAGATACGCAGTATTTT. It translates to CASSLPTSGTGATDTQYF.

The chain employs TRBV9 and TRBJ2-1; tentative D call: TRBD2 (5 bases). Germline V lookup: CDR1 SGDLS, CDR2 YYNGEE. CDR3 length equals 14 residues. V was trimmed by 0 bases and J by 10 bases, leaving 14 bases between them. CDR3 nucleotide sequence: TGTGCCAGCAGCGTAGAACTAGTTTGGTCGGAGCAGTTCTTC. Translation gives CASSVELVWSEQFF.

The chain combines TRBV25-1 with TRBJ2-3, with 10 bases aligning to TRBD2. The CDR3 has 16 residues. V gave up 0 bases and J gave up 4 bases; unmatched junction bases: 4. Looked up from germline, CDR1 is MGHDK and CDR2 is SYGVNS. Here the CDR3 DNA reads TGTGCCAGCAGTGAATATCGAGCGGGAGGGGCAGATACGCAGTATTTT. Residues: CASSEYRAGGADTQYF.

The chain combines TRBV6-5 with TRBJ2-7, with TRBD1 matching over 11 bases. Germline CDR1 reads MNHEY; CDR2 reads SVGAGI. Germline trimming cut 5 bases from V and 3 bases from J; bases unmatched to any gene: 3. The CDR3 loop spans 14 amino acids. The CDR3 protein is CASSTGTGGYEQYF. CDR3 in DNA: TGTGCCAGCAGTACCGGGACAGGGGGCTACGAGCAGTACTTC.